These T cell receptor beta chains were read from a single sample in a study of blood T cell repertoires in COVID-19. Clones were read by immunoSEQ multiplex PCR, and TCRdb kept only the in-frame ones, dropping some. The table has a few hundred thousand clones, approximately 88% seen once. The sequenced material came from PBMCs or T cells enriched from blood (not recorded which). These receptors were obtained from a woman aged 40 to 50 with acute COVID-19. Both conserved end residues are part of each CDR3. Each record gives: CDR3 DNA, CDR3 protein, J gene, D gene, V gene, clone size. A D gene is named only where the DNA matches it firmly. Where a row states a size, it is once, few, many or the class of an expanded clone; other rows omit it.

cdr3_nt: TGTGCCAGCAGCTTGCCAGGGGTAGGAAACTATGGCTACACCTTC
cdr3_aa: CASSLPGVGNYGYTF
j_call: TRBJ1-2
d_call: .
v_call: TRBV5-4
clone_size: .

cdr3_nt: TGCAGCGTTGTGGCGGGAGGGACCGGGGAGCTGTTTTTT
cdr3_aa: CSVVAGGTGELFF
j_call: TRBJ2-2
d_call: TRBD2
v_call: TRBV29-1
clone_size: .

cdr3_nt: TGTGCCAGCAGCTTAGCTCCCGGGACTAGTACCTCACAAGAGACCCAGTACTTC
cdr3_aa: CASSLAPGTSTSQETQYF
j_call: TRBJ2-5
d_call: TRBD2
v_call: TRBV7-6
clone_size: once

cdr3_nt: TGTGCCACCAGTGAACAGGGACTAGCGGGATGGGGGACCCAGTACTTC
cdr3_aa: CATSEQGLAGWGTQYF
j_call: TRBJ2-5
d_call: TRBD2
v_call: TRBV24-1
clone_size: .

cdr3_nt: TGTGCTAGTGGTTTGGATAGATATGGCTACACCTTC
cdr3_aa: CASGLDRYGYTF
j_call: TRBJ1-2
d_call: .
v_call: TRBV12-5
clone_size: .

cdr3_nt: TGCGCCAGCAGACGTGACAGGGATGCCAACGTCCTGACTTTC
cdr3_aa: CASRRDRDANVLTF
j_call: TRBJ2-6
d_call: TRBD1
v_call: TRBV5-1
clone_size: .

cdr3_nt: TGTGCCAGCAGCCGAGGTAAACAAGAGACCCAGTACTTC
cdr3_aa: CASSRGKQETQYF
j_call: TRBJ2-5
d_call: .
v_call: TRBV7-2
clone_size: .

cdr3_nt: TGTGCCACCAGCAGCCATGACATGGGGCCTAAGGGCTACACCTTC
cdr3_aa: CATSSHDMGPKGYTF
j_call: TRBJ1-2
d_call: .
v_call: TRBV15
clone_size: .

cdr3_nt: TGCGCCAGCAGCATCCCTTTCCAGGCCACCGGCTCTGGGGCCAACGTCCTGACTTTC
cdr3_aa: CASSIPFQATGSGANVLTF
j_call: TRBJ2-6
d_call: .
v_call: TRBV5-1
clone_size: .

cdr3_nt: TGTGCCAGCAGCTTAGGGGGCGGGACAGACAATGAGCAGTTCTTC
cdr3_aa: CASSLGGGTDNEQFF
j_call: TRBJ2-1
d_call: .
v_call: TRBV7-9
clone_size: .

cdr3_nt: TGTGCCTGGACCCCCCGGCGAGGGAACTATGGCTACACCTTC
cdr3_aa: CAWTPRRGNYGYTF
j_call: TRBJ1-2
d_call: .
v_call: TRBV30
clone_size: once

cdr3_nt: TGTGCCAGCAGTTTGGCCTACAGGGGAAGTAATTCACCCCTCCACTTT
cdr3_aa: CASSLAYRGSNSPLHF
j_call: TRBJ1-6
d_call: TRBD1
v_call: TRBV28
clone_size: .

cdr3_nt: TGTGCCAGCAGTAATTTGAGCACTGAAGCTTTCTTT
cdr3_aa: CASSNLSTEAFF
j_call: TRBJ1-1
d_call: .
v_call: TRBV12-3/TRBV12-4
clone_size: .

cdr3_nt: TGTGCCTGGGGCCCAGGGGGTGGACAGCCCCAGCATTTT
cdr3_aa: CAWGPGGGQPQHF
j_call: TRBJ1-5
d_call: TRBD1
v_call: TRBV30
clone_size: .

cdr3_nt: TGTGCCATCAGTAGCGGACAAGAGACCCAGTACTTC
cdr3_aa: CAISSGQETQYF
j_call: TRBJ2-5
d_call: .
v_call: TRBV10-3
clone_size: .

cdr3_nt: TGTGCCAGCACCCCCCGACAGGGGAGGAAGGATGGCTACACCTTC
cdr3_aa: CASTPRQGRKDGYTF
j_call: TRBJ1-2
d_call: TRBD1
v_call: TRBV5-5
clone_size: .

cdr3_nt: TGTGCCACCAGCAGCTCCTACAATGAGCAGTTCTTC
cdr3_aa: CATSSSYNEQFF
j_call: TRBJ2-1
d_call: .
v_call: TRBV24-1
clone_size: once

cdr3_nt: TGTGCCAGCAGCTTAGTGGGGGGGACTAGCGGGAGACCCCCTGAGCAGTTCTTC
cdr3_aa: CASSLVGGTSGRPPEQFF
j_call: TRBJ2-1
d_call: TRBD2
v_call: TRBV7-9
clone_size: .

cdr3_nt: TGTGCCAGCAGAATAAACAGGGGGGACACCGGGGAGCTGTTTTTT
cdr3_aa: CASRINRGDTGELFF
j_call: TRBJ2-2
d_call: TRBD1
v_call: TRBV11-2
clone_size: .

cdr3_nt: TGTGCCTGGAACCGACCGGACAGGAGGAACACTGAAGCTTTCTTT
cdr3_aa: CAWNRPDRRNTEAFF
j_call: TRBJ1-1
d_call: TRBD1
v_call: TRBV30
clone_size: .

cdr3_nt: TGTGCCAGCAGCTCGCCCCAGGGGTCGACTAATGAAAAACTGTTTTTT
cdr3_aa: CASSSPQGSTNEKLFF
j_call: TRBJ1-4
d_call: .
v_call: TRBV7-2
clone_size: once

cdr3_nt: TGTGCCAGCAGCACAACAGGGGGCGATCAGCCCCAGCATTTT
cdr3_aa: CASSTTGGDQPQHF
j_call: TRBJ1-5
d_call: TRBD1
v_call: TRBV5-6
clone_size: .

cdr3_nt: TGTGCCACCAGCAGGGGGGGAGGGGAAAACGAGCAGTACTTC
cdr3_aa: CATSRGGGENEQYF
j_call: TRBJ2-7
d_call: TRBD2
v_call: TRBV15
clone_size: .

cdr3_nt: TGTGCCAGCAGCCCCGACAGGGCAATAGCGGGCTACACCTTC
cdr3_aa: CASSPDRAIAGYTF
j_call: TRBJ1-2
d_call: TRBD1
v_call: TRBV3-1/TRBV3-2
clone_size: .

cdr3_nt: TGTGCCAGTAGGAGCGGGCAGCCCCAGCATTTT
cdr3_aa: CASRSGQPQHF
j_call: TRBJ1-5
d_call: .
v_call: TRBV19
clone_size: .

cdr3_nt: TGTGCCAGCAGTTACAGCGGGGAGACAGATACGCAGTATTTT
cdr3_aa: CASSYSGETDTQYF
j_call: TRBJ2-3
d_call: TRBD2
v_call: TRBV6-5
clone_size: .

cdr3_nt: TGTGCCAGCAGCCAAAATAACCAGGCTTTCTTT
cdr3_aa: CASSQNNQAFF
j_call: TRBJ1-1
d_call: .
v_call: TRBV3-1/TRBV3-2
clone_size: .

cdr3_nt: TGTGCCAGCATCCAAGAGCTCGGGACAACTCAAGAGACCCAGTACTTC
cdr3_aa: CASIQELGTTQETQYF
j_call: TRBJ2-5
d_call: .
v_call: TRBV7-8
clone_size: .

cdr3_nt: TGTGCCAGCAGGGTTCCCCCCGCGGGATACGAGCAGTACTTC
cdr3_aa: CASRVPPAGYEQYF
j_call: TRBJ2-7
d_call: .
v_call: TRBV2
clone_size: .

cdr3_nt: TGTGCCAGCAGCTTAGTATGGGCGGGAAACACTGAAGCTTTCTTT
cdr3_aa: CASSLVWAGNTEAFF
j_call: TRBJ1-1
d_call: .
v_call: TRBV7-2
clone_size: .

cdr3_nt: TGTGCCAGCAGCCCCCGAGGAGGACCCTACGAGCAGTACTTC
cdr3_aa: CASSPRGGPYEQYF
j_call: TRBJ2-7
d_call: .
v_call: TRBV11-2
clone_size: .

cdr3_nt: TGTGCCAGTAGTGCAAAAACAGGGCCCCCAAATCAGCCCCAGCATTTT
cdr3_aa: CASSAKTGPPNQPQHF
j_call: TRBJ1-5
d_call: .
v_call: TRBV19
clone_size: once